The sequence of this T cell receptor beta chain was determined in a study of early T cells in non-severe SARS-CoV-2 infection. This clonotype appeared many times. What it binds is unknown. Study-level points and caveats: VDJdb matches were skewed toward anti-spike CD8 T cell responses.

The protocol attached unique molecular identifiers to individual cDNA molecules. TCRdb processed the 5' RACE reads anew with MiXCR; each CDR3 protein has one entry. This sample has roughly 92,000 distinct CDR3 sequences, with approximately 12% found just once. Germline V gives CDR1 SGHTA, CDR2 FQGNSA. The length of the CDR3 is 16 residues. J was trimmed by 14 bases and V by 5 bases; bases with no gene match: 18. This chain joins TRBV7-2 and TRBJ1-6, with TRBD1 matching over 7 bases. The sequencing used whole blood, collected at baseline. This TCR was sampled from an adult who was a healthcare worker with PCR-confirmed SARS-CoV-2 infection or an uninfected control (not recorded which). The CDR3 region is CASSAPLRTGVFALHF. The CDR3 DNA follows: TGTGCCAGCAGCGCCCCGCTGCGGACAGGCGTTTTCGCCCTCCACTTT. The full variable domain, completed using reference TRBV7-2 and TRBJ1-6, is GAGVSQSPSNKVTEKGKDVELRCDPISGHTALYWYRQSLGQGLEFLIYFQGNSAPDKSGLPSDRFSAERTGGSVSTLTIQRTQQEDSAVYLCASSAPLRTGVFALHFGNGTRLTVT.